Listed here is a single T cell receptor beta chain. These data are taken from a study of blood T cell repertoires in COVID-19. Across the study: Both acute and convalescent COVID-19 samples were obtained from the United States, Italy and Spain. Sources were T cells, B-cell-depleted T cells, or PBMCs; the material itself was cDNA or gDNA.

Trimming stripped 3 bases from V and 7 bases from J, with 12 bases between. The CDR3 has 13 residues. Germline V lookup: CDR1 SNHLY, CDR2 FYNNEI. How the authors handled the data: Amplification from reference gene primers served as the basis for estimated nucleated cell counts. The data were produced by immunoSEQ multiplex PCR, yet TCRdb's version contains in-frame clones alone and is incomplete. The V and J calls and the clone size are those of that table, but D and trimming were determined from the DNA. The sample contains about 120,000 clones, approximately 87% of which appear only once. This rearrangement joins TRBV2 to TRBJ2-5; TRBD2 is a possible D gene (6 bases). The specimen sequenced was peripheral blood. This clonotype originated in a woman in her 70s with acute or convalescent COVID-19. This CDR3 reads CASSDGLSATQYF. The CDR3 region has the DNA TGTGCCAGCAGTGACGGACTAAGCGCGACCCAGTACTTC. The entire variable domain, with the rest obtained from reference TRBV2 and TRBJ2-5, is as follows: EPEVTQTPSHQVTQMGQEVILRCVPISNHLYFYWYRQILGQKVEFLVSFYNNEISEKSEIFDDQFSVERPDGSNFTLKIRSTKLEDSAMYFCASSDGLSATQYFGPGTRLLVL.